This TCR beta chain was identified in a study of ipilimumab plus nivolumab after autologous stem cell transplantation. Study-wide context: Patients received a median of roughly 5 ipilimumab and roughly eight nivolumab doses. Myeloma patients were high-risk transplant-naive or relapsed within 3 years of first autologous transplant.

Clones were sequenced by immunoSEQ multiplex PCR, and TCRdb holds only the in-frame ones, with some missing. The table lists just over 40,000 clones, nearly 95% of them singletons. Findings and limits, study-wide: Per the authors, repertoire, Treg and microbiota data justify further study.

Details on this clone: What it binds is not known.

Germline V gene data show CDR1 as MNHEY and CDR2 as SMNVEV (reference sequence). V trimming: 5 bases; J trimming: 3 bases; junction bases outside the gene matches: 2. The CDR3 extends over 15 amino acids. Patients got 3 mg/kg IV nivolumab weeks 1, 4, 7, 10, then biweekly through week 26. The chain joins TRBV27 to TRBJ2-3, with 13 nucleotides matching TRBD2. Sequencing used PBMCs, obtained in a trial of ipilimumab plus nivolumab as post-transplant consolidation. The clonotype comes from a male donor with multiple myeloma. For the CDR3, the DNA is TGTGCCAGCAGTATACTAGCGGGAGGGACAGATACGCAGTATTTT. It codes for CASSILAGGTDTQYF.